The 19 T cell receptor beta chains below all came from one sample that was sequenced in a study of blood T cell repertoires in COVID-19. Here immunoSEQ multiplex PCR was the method, and the copy in TCRdb shows in-frame clones only, minus some. The sample includes 55,000 to 75,000 clones, 80% to 85% of them seen just once. The specimen sequenced was peripheral blood. Receptors were obtained from a man older than 75 with COVID-19, enrolled during active disease.

The chain joins TRBV19 to TRBJ1-2; 8 positions match TRBD1. The CDR3 extends over 16 amino acids. V was pared by 5 bases and J by 4 bases, with 12 bases of the junction left unmatched. From germline, CDR1 is LNHDA and CDR2 SQIVND (reference sequence). DNA of the CDR3: TGTGCCAGTAGTTTATCCATCGGACAGGGACTCTATGGCTACACCTTC. This sequence encodes CASSLSIGQGLYGYTF.

This sequence joins TRBV5-4 and TRBJ2-3; 10 nucleotides agree with TRBD2. Germline V gene sequence: CDR1 SGHNT, CDR2 YYREEE (reference sequence). V lost 9 bases to trimming and J lost 4 bases; unmatched junction nucleotides: 8. The CDR3 covers 14 residues. CDR3 in DNA: TGTGCCACTCTAGCGGGAGTATCAGCAGATACGCAGTATTTT. Amino acid sequence: CATLAGVSADTQYF.

V usage is TRBV29-1 and J usage is TRBJ1-2; D remains unclear. Germline CDR1 SQVTM, CDR2 ANQGSEA. The germline V and J ends were trimmed by 2 bases and 4 bases, with 11 bases remaining between them. This CDR3 is 13 amino acids long. The CDR3 DNA reads as TGCAGCGTTGAACGAGGAGGGCCCTATGGCTACACCTTC. Protein product: CSVERGGPYGYTF.

The chain employs TRBV11-2 and TRBJ1-6, with D possibly being TRBD1 (5 bases). CDR1 is SGHAT and CDR2 is FQNNGV in the germline V gene. Deletions cut 4 bases from V and 0 bases from J, with 13 bases between. This CDR3 has 17 amino acids. CDR3 nucleotide sequence: TGTGCCAGCAGCTCTTACAGGAGAGGCTCCTATAATTCACCCCTCCACTTT. This translates into CASSSYRRGSYNSPLHF.

The chain carries TRBV5-1 and TRBJ2-5, with 10 bases lining up with TRBD2. Germline V lookup: CDR1 SGHRS, CDR2 YFSETQ. V lost 4 bases to trimming and J lost 4 bases; unmatched junction nucleotides: 4. This CDR3 has 14 amino acids. The CDR3 region is CASSTGLAAETQYF. The CDR3, as DNA: TGCGCCAGCAGCACCGGACTAGCGGCAGAGACCCAGTACTTC.

CDR3 nucleotide sequence: TGTGCCAGCTCACCACCGGGACAGGGGTCCTATGGAAACACCATATATTTT. Its protein is CASSPPGQGSYGNTIYF. The gene calls are TRBV18 and TRBJ1-3; 10 positions agree with TRBD1. Germline CDR1 reads KGHSH; CDR2 reads LQKENI. This CDR3 comprises 17 residues. The V segment lost 0 bases and the J segment 3 bases; nucleotides outside the gene matches: 5.

This chain joins TRBV7-2 and TRBJ1-1, with D hard to call. CDR3 size: 16 residues. Trimming removed 2 bases at V and 1 base at J, with 14 bases between. Germline CDR1 SGHTA, CDR2 FQGNSA. The CDR3 nucleotides are TGTGCCAGCAGCTTACCCCGGGGAGGACGGAACACTGAAGCTTTCTTT. This translates into CASSLPRGGRNTEAFF.

The chain carries TRBV6-4 and TRBJ1-1; D remains ambiguous. CDR3 size: 15 residues. CDR1 is MRHNA and CDR2 is SNTAGT in the germline V gene. V was pared by 11 bases and J by 1 base, with 20 bases between. The chain's CDR3 is CAPGRTLGENTEAFF. CDR3 coding DNA: TGTGCCCCCGGCCGTACACTAGGTGAGAACACTGAAGCTTTCTTT.

There are many counts of this clone. This chain uses TRBV6-5 with TRBJ2-1; TRBD2 matches 9 bases. CDR1 and CDR2 from the germline V gene are MNHEY and SVGAGI. CDR3 length: 15 residues. V shed 8 bases, J shed 1 base, and the junction held 6 bases outside the gene matches. The CDR3, as DNA: TGTGCCAGCCTTTCCCTAGCGGGATCCTACAATGAGCAGTTCTTC. Encoded protein: CASLSLAGSYNEQFF.

The CDR3 protein is CASSVQTINNEQFF. The CDR3 region has the DNA TGTGCCAGCAGCGTTCAGACTATCAACAATGAGCAGTTCTTC. The V call is TRBV9, the J call TRBJ2-1; D possibly corresponds to TRBD2 (5 bases). Per the germline V gene, CDR1 is SGDLS and CDR2 is YYNGEE. The V end was cut by 2 bases, the J end by 5 bases, with 11 bases between. This CDR3 is built from 14 residues.

The chain has TRBV28 and TRBJ1-5; the match to TRBD1 covers 8 bases. Looked up from germline, CDR1 is MDHEN and CDR2 is SYDVKM. This CDR3 has 18 residues. V lost 3 bases, J lost 1 base, and 11 bases stayed unmatched. The CDR3 loop reads CASSFVRTGLGSNQPQHF. The CDR3, as DNA: TGTGCCAGCAGTTTTGTTCGGACAGGGTTGGGGAGCAATCAGCCCCAGCATTTT.

The J gene is TRBJ1-1, the V gene TRBV18; D gene ambiguous. CDR3 length: 17 amino acids. CDR1 is KGHSH, CDR2 LQKENI, per germline. V lost 0 bases and J lost 1, with 15 bases in between. CDR3 in amino acids: CASSPPGDWHQNTEAFF. The CDR3 DNA reads TGTGCCAGCTCACCACCGGGAGATTGGCACCAGAACACTGAAGCTTTCTTT.

The V gene is TRBV6-6, the J gene TRBJ2-1, with TRBD2 matching 7 bases. Trimming cost V 3 bases and J 4 bases; bases outside gene matches: 6. The germline CDR1 and CDR2 sequences are MNHNY and SVGAGI (reference sequence). The CDR3 has 15 amino acids. CDR3 in amino acids: CASSYSSGQYNEQFF. In nucleotides, the CDR3 is TGTGCCAGCAGTTATTCTAGCGGACAATACAATGAGCAGTTCTTC.

In its sample, this clone was seen once. The chain recombines TRBV7-2 with TRBJ1-2; 8 bases match TRBD1. Looked up from germline, CDR1 is SGHTA and CDR2 is FQGNSA. This CDR3 comprises 14 residues. The junction had 9 bases not matched to a gene; V was cut back by 5 bases and J by 7 bases. DNA for the CDR3: TGTGCCAGCAGCGAGCGGGGCAGGGGGCTTGGCTACACCTTC. Translated, it gives CASSERGRGLGYTF.

The chain carries TRBV3-1 (or the pseudogene TRBV3-2) and TRBJ1-5; D is perhaps TRBD1 (5 bases). The CDR3 extends over 14 amino acids. The ends were cut back, 5 bases at V and 2 bases at J, with 10 bases in the middle. The germline CDR1 and CDR2 sequences are LGHDT and YNNKEL (reference sequence). The CDR3 spells CASSEGQGNQPQHF. CDR3 in DNA: TGTGCCAGCAGCGAAGGACAAGGCAATCAGCCCCAGCATTTT.

The chain employs TRBV11-3 and TRBJ2-7; a possible D gene is TRBD2 (5 bases). V lost 1 base and J 4 bases, leaving 8 bases between the germline ends. The CDR3 consists of 13 residues. Germline V gene data show CDR1 as SGHNT and CDR2 as YENEEA. The CDR3, as DNA: TGTGCCAGCAGCTTAGGACGGGAATACGAGCAGTACTTC. Its protein is CASSLGREYEQYF.

The chain uses TRBV6-5 and TRBJ2-1, with 9 bases identical to TRBD1. The CDR3 extends over 15 amino acids. V dropped 5 bases and J dropped 7; count of bases not matched to a gene: 9. Germline assignment: CDR1 MNHEY and CDR2 SVGAGI. The DNA of the CDR3 is TGTGCCAGCAGTAAACGGCGGGACAGGGTGAATGAGCAGTTCTTC. Translating gives CASSKRRDRVNEQFF.

This chain links TRBV7-6 with TRBJ1-1; D is ambiguous. This CDR3 contains 15 residues. Germline V lookup: CDR1 SGHVS, CDR2 FNYEAQ. Trimming removed 0 bases at V and 1 base at J, with 9 bases between. The CDR3 bases are TGTGCCAGCAGCTTAGCGGCGGGTCCGAACACTGAAGCTTTCTTT. It translates to CASSLAAGPNTEAFF.

The rearrangement joins TRBV28 to TRBJ1-5; D may be TRBD1 (5 bases). CDR3 length: 15 residues. V was trimmed by 5 bases and J by 0 bases, leaving 11 bases between them. Germline V CDR1 and CDR2: MDHEN, SYDVKM. The DNA for the CDR3 is TGTGCCAGCAGTCCGGGGGGGTTTAGCAATCAGCCCCAGCATTTT. Residues: CASSPGGFSNQPQHF.